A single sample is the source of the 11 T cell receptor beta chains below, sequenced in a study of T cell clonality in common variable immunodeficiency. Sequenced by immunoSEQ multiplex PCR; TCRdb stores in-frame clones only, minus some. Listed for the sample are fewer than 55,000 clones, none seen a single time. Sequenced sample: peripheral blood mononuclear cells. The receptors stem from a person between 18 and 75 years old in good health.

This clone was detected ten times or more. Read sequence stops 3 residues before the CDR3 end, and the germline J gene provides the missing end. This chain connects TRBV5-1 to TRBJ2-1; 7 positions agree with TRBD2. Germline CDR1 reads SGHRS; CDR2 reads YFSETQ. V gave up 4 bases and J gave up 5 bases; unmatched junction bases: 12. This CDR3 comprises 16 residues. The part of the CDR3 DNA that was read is TGCGCCAGCAGCGTACGACTTCGCGGGAGCGACAATGAG. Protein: CASSVRLRGSDNE. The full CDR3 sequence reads CASSVRLRGSDNEQFF.

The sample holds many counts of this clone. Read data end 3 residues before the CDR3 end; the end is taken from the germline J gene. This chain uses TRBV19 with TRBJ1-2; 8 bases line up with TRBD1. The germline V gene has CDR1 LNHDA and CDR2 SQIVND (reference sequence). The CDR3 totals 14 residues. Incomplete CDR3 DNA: TGTGCCAGTAGTTCCAGCCAGGGGGCGAGAGGC. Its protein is CASSSSQGARG. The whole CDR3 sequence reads CASSSSQGARGYTF. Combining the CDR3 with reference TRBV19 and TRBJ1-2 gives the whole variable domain DGGITQSPKYLFRKEGQNVTLSCEQNLNHDAMYWYRQDPGQGLRLIYYSQIVNDFQKGDIAEGYSVSREKKESFPLTVTSAQKNPTAFYLCASSSSQGARGYTFGSGTRLTVV.

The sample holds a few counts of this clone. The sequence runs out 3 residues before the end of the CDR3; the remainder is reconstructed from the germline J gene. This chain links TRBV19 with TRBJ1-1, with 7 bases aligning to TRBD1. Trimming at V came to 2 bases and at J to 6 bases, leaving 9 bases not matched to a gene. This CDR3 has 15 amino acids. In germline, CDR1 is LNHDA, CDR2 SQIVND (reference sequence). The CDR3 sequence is CASSISGQSIPEAFF. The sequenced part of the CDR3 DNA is TGTGCCAGTAGTATATCGGGACAGTCCATCCCTGAA.

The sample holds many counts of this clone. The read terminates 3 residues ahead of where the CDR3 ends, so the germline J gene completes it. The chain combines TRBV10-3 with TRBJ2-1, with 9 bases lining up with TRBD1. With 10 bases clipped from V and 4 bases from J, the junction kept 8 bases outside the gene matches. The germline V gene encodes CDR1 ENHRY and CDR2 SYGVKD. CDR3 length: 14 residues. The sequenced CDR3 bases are TGTGCCAACAGACAGGGGGGGGATTACAATGAG. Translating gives CANRQGGDYNE. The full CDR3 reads CANRQGGDYNEQFF.

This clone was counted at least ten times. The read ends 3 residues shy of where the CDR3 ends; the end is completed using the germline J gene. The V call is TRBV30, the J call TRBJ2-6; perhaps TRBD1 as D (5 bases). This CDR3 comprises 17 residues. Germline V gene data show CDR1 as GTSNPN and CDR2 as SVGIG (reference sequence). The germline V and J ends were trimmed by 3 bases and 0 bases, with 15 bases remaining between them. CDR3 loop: CAWSLGVRPSGANVLTF. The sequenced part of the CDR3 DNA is TGTGCCTGGAGCTTAGGGGTCCGCCCCTCTGGGGCCAACGTC.

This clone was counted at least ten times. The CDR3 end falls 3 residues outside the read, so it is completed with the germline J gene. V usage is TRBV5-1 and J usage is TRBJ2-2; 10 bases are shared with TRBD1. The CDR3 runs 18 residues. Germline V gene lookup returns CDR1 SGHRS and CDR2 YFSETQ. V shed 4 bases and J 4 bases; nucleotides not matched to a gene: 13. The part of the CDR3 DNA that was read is TGCGCCAGCAGCCTTGACTTGACTGACAGGGGGCTCACCGGGGAG. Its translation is CASSLDLTDRGLTGE. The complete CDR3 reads CASSLDLTDRGLTGELFF.

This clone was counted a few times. Incomplete CDR3 DNA: TGTGCCAGCAGCTTAGATCAACATTTGGAA. Its translation is CASSLDQHLE. In full, the CDR3 is CASSLDQHLEAFF. The V call is TRBV11-2, the J call TRBJ1-1; the D is unclear. Read data end 3 residues before the CDR3 end; the end is taken from the germline J gene. The CDR3 runs 13 residues. Per the germline V gene, CDR1 is SGHAT and CDR2 is FQNNGV.

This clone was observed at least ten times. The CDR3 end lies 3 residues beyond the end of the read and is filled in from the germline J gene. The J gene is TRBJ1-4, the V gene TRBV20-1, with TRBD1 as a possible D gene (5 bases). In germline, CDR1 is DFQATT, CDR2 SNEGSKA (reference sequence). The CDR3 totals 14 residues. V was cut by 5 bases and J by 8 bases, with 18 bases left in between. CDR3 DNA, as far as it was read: TGCAGTGCTCTCGACCCACGTGAGGGGGAAAAA. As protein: CSALDPREGEK. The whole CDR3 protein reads CSALDPREGEKLFF.

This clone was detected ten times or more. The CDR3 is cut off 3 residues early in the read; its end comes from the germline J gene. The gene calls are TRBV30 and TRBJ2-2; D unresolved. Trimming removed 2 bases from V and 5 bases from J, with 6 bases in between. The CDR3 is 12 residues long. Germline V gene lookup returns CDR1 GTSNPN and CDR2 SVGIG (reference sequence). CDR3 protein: CAWSKGTGELFF. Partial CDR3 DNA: TGTGCCTGGAGTAAGGGTACCGGGGAG. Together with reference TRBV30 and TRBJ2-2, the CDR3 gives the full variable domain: SQTIHQWPATLVQPVGSPLSLECTVEGTSNPNLYWYRQAAGRGLQLLFYSVGIGQISSEVPQNLSASRPQDRQFILSSKKLLLSDSGFYLCAWSKGTGELFFGEGSRLTVL.

CDR3 DNA, as far as it was read: TGTGCCAGCTCAATACAGGGAGGACCCAATGAAAAG. Translating it yields CASSIQGGPNEK. The full CDR3 sequence reads CASSIQGGPNEKLFF. The J gene is TRBJ2-2, the V gene TRBV18; D may be TRBD1 or TRBD2 (6 bases each). The read gets to within 3 residues of the CDR3 end, and the germline J gene fills in the rest. This CDR3 contains 15 residues. CDR1 KGHSH and CDR2 LQKENI come from the germline V gene.

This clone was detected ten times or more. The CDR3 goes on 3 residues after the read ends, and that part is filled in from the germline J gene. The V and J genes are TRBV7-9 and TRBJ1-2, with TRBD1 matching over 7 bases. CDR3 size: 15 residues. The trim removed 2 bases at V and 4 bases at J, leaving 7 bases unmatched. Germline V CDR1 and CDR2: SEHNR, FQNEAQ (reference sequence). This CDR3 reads CASSLTQGSSYGYTF. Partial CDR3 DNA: TGTGCCAGCAGCTTAACACAGGGGTCGTCCTATGGC.